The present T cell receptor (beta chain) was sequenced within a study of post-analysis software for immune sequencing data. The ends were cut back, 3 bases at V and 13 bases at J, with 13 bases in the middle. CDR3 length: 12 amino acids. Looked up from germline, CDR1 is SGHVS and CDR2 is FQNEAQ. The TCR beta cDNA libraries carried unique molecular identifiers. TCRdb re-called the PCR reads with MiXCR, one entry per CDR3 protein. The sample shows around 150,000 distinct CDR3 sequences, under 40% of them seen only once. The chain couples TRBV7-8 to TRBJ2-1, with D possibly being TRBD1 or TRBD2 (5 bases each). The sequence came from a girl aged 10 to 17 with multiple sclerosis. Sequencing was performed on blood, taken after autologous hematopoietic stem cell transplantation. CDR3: CASSLGDGFQFF. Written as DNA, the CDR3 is TGTGCCAGCAGCTTGGGGGACGGTTTCCAGTTCTTC.